Detailed here is one T cell receptor beta chain. The sample belongs to a study of cytotoxic CD8 clonotypes in ibrutinib-treated CLL. Overall study: Patients: about a dozen relapsed/refractory, under 16 treatment-naive, about 18 IGHV unmutated. Response samples followed a median approximately 13 months of treatment, range 6 to 36. An average of around 250,000 productive templates and 94,082 productive rearrangements was obtained per sample.

With sequencing, the targeted depth ranged from 1 in 200,000 to 1 in 1 million T cells. Here immunoSEQ multiplex PCR was the method, and the copy in TCRdb shows in-frame clones only, minus some. The table records 150,000 or so clones, 80% to 90% of them present only once. The CDR3 has 14 amino acids. The ends were cut back, 6 bases at V and 1 base at J, with 12 bases in the middle. Germline loops: CDR1 SGHTA, CDR2 FQGNSA. The sequencing used PBMCs, collected after 24 months of ibrutinib treatment. The clonotype comes from a human donor with chronic lymphocytic leukemia. The rearrangement joins TRBV7-2 to TRBJ1-2, with D possibly being TRBD1 (6 bases). The CDR3 region is CASRRTENNYGYTF. The CDR3 bases are TGTGCCAGCAGACGGACAGAGAATAACTATGGCTACACCTTC.